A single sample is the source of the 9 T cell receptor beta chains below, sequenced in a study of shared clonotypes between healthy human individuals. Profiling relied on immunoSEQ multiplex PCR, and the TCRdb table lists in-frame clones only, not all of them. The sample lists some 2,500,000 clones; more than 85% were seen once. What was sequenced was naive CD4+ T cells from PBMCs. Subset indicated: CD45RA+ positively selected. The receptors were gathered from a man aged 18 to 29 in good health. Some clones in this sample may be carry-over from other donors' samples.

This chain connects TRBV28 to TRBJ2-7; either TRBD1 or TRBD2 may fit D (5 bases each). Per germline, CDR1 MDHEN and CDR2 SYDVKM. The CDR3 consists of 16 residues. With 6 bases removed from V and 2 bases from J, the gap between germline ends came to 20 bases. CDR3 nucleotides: TGTGCCAGCAGCCGACGACGAGGGGCGACGACCTACGAGCAGTACTTC. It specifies CASSRRRGATTYEQYF.

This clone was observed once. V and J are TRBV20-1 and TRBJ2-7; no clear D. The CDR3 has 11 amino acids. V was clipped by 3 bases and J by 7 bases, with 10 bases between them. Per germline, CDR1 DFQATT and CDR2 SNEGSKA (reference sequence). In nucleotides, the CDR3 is TGCAGTGCTAGGTTTGGCGGAGAGCAGTACTTC. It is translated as CSARFGGEQYF.

The CDR3 loop is CASMTTYEQYF. As DNA, the CDR3 is TGTGCCAGCATGACGACCTACGAGCAGTACTTC. The chain recombines TRBV6-1 with TRBJ2-7; no reliable D call. The germline V gene has CDR1 MNHNS and CDR2 SASEGT. V shed 7 bases and J shed 2 bases, with 6 bases lying between them. The length of the CDR3 is 11 residues.

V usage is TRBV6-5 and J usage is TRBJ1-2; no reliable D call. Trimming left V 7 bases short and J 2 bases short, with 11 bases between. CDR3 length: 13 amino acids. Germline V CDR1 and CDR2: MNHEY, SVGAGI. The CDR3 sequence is CASNGGGNYGYTF. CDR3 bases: TGTGCCAGCAACGGCGGAGGGAACTATGGCTACACCTTC.

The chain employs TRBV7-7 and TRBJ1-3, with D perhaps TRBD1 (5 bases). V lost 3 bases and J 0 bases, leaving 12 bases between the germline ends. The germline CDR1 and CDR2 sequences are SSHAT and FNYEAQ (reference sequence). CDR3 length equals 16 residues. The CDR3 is CASSFRQSISGNTIYF. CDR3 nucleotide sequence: TGTGCCAGCAGCTTTCGACAGAGTATCTCTGGAAACACCATATATTTT.

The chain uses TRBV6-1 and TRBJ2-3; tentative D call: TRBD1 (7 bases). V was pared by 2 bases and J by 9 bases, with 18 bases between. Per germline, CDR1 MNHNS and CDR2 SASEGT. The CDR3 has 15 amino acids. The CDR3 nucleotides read TGTGCCAGCAGTGAATCCGGGGGTTGGGGACAGACGCAGTATTTT. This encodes CASSESGGWGQTQYF.

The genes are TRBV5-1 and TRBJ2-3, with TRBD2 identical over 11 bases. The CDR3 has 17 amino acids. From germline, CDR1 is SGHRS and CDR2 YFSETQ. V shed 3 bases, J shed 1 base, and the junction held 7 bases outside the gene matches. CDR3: CASSSSLAGGGTDTQYF. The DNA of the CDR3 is TGCGCCAGCAGCTCTAGCCTAGCGGGAGGAGGCACAGATACGCAGTATTTT.

CDR3 protein: CASSLEIGGELFF. CDR3 DNA: TGCGCCAGCAGCTTGGAAATCGGGGGGGAGCTGTTTTTT. The J gene is TRBJ2-2, the V gene TRBV5-1, with D unresolved. Germline loops: CDR1 SGHRS, CDR2 YFSETQ. CDR3 length: 13 amino acids. The ends were cut back, 0 bases at V and 8 bases at J, with 8 bases in the middle.

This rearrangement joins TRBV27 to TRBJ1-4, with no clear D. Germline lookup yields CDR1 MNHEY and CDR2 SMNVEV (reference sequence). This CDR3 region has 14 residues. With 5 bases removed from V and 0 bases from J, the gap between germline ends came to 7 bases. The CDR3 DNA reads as TGTGCCAGCAGTAATCATGCAACTAATGAAAAACTGTTTTTT. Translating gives CASSNHATNEKLFF. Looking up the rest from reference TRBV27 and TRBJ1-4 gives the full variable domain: EAQVTQNPRYLITVTGKKLTVTCSQNMNHEYMSWYRQDPGLGLRQIYYSMNVEVTDKGDVPEGYKVSRKEKRNFPLILESPSPNQTSLYFCASSNHATNEKLFFGSGTQLSVL.